A selection of T cell receptor beta chains follows, all from one sample in a study of OX40 agonist ivuxolimab in advanced cancers. The data were produced by immunoSEQ multiplex PCR, yet TCRdb's version contains in-frame clones alone and is incomplete. This sample has about 22,000 clones; about four fifths occur once, and the top ten carry roughly 24%. The source was CD4+ or CD8+ T cells sorted from blood, collected in a trial of the OX40 agonist ivuxolimab. All receptors derive from an adult with an advanced solid tumor such as melanoma, head and neck, liver or kidney cancer. The CDR3 runs from the conserved cysteine through the conserved F or W. Each record gives: D gene, CDR3 length, V gene, clone size, J gene, CDR3 DNA, CDR3 protein. The D gene is left open where the match is weak. Part of the rows lack a size; the others show once, few, many or a class for expanded clones.

NA	14	TRBV9	NA	TRBJ1-5	TGTGCCAGCAGCCCGACAGAAAGCAATCAGCCCCAGCATTTT	CASSPTESNQPQHF
TRBD2	14	TRBV9	NA	TRBJ2-7	TGTGCCAGCAGCCCCCGGACTAGTTCCTACGAGCAGTACTTC	CASSPRTSSYEQYF
NA	12	TRBV9	few	TRBJ1-5	TGTGCCAGCGGGGAGAGCAATCAGCCCCAGCATTTT	CASGESNQPQHF
TRBD1	15	TRBV23-1	NA	TRBJ1-2	TGCGCCAGCAGTCACGCCGGGACAGGGGGGTCGCGGTACACCTTC	CASSHAGTGGSRYTF
NA	14	TRBV27	NA	TRBJ2-2	TGTGCCAGCAGTTTGGGGTCCAGAACCGGGGAGCTGTTTTTT	CASSLGSRTGELFF
NA	16	TRBV7-9	NA	TRBJ2-2	TGTGCCAGCAGCGCCCCAGGGTCCCCAGGCACCGGGGAGCTGTTTTTT	CASSAPGSPGTGELFF
NA	12	TRBV27	NA	TRBJ1-1	TGTGCCAGCAGCCCACAGGGCACTGAAGCTTTCTTT	CASSPQGTEAFF
NA	15	TRBV10-2	NA	TRBJ2-7	TGCGCCAGCAGAGGGGTGATTGTGGGGGGCTACGAGCAGTACTTC	CASRGVIVGGYEQYF
NA	12	TRBV5-5	NA	TRBJ2-1	TGTGCCAGCAGCTTGGCAGAAAATGAGCAGTTCTTC	CASSLAENEQFF
NA	11	TRBV6-1	NA	TRBJ2-7	TGTGCCAGCAAGCAGGGGAACGAGCAGTACTTC	CASKQGNEQYF
NA	13	TRBV11-3	NA	TRBJ2-5	TGTGCCAGCAGCCCTAGTAGGGTAGAGACCCAGTACTTC	CASSPSRVETQYF
NA	14	TRBV5-5	NA	TRBJ1-4	TGTGCCAGCAGCACTTCGGGGAGGATTGAAAAACTGTTTTTT	CASSTSGRIEKLFF
NA	13	TRBV28	NA	TRBJ1-1	TGTGCCAGCACTTATTGGGGGGGCGGCGACGCTTTCTTT	CASTYWGGGDAFF